This TCR beta chain is from a study of blood T cell repertoires in COVID-19. Study-wide background: Acute and convalescent COVID-19 specimens originated in the United States, Italy and Spain. PBMCs, B-cell-depleted T cells, or T cells were the source of the cDNA or gDNA that made up the material.

Assay: immunoSEQ multiplex PCR; the TCRdb copy retains only in-frame clones and omits some. The table has over 250,000 clones, over 75% seen once. This CDR3 region has 16 residues. V was clipped by 7 bases and J by 1 base, with 14 bases between them. Per the germline V gene, CDR1 is SEHNR and CDR2 is FQNEAQ (reference sequence). J is TRBJ2-6 and V is TRBV7-9; maybe TRBD1 (5 bases). The specimen was peripheral blood. This clonotype originated in a woman aged 70-85 years with acute or convalescent COVID-19. In DNA, the CDR3 is TGTGCCAGCATTGGGGCGGCCCGTTCTGGGGCCAACGTCCTGACTTTC. Encoded protein: CASIGAARSGANVLTF.